The source of this TCR beta chain is a study of response to subunit inactivated influenza vaccine. TCRdb used MiXCR to reprocess the RT-PCR reads, holding one entry per CDR3 protein. Here the sample spans more than 550,000 distinct CDR3 sequences, roughly 12% being singletons. This clonotype was counted between two and nine times. V lost 7 bases to trimming and J lost 4 bases, with 10 bases between them. The CDR3 totals 12 residues. Germline CDR1 and CDR2: MNHEY and SVGAGI. The same data also contributed to another study, on T cells expressing NK-cell markers. As that report states: For TCR beta, cDNA was produced by 5'RACE template switching with UMIs. Underlying the TCR beta repertoires were sorted CD3+CD56+NKG2C+, CD3+CD56+NKG2C- and CD3+CD56-NKG2C+ T cells. An anti-gamma-delta TCR antibody confined sorting to alpha-beta TCR T cells across several of the experiments.

Material: PBMCs from blood, obtained on the day of vaccination. The TCR originated in a man aged 45-60 years who received an inactivated influenza vaccine. This sequence joins TRBV6-5 and TRBJ1-2; no clear D gene. The CDR3, as DNA: TGTGCCAGCAAGAAGGTCCCCTATGGCTACACCTTC. Protein: CASKKVPYGYTF.